This is a list of T cell receptor beta chains from one sample in a study of blood T cell repertoires in COVID-19. Produced via immunoSEQ multiplex PCR; TCRdb's table is partial and in-frame only. The data hold about 180,000 clones, with more than 70% observed a single time. The sequencing input was PBMCs or T cells enriched from blood (not recorded which). These receptors originate from a man aged 35-49 years who had recovered from COVID-19. CDR3s leave out the opening cysteine and the closing phenylalanine or tryptophan. D genes are given only for firm matches.

J gene: TRBJ2-7; D gene: TRBD2; CDR3 length: 12; V gene: TRBV27; CDR3 protein: ASSWASGPYEQY
J gene: TRBJ1-5; D gene: NA; CDR3 length: 10; V gene: TRBV24-1; CDR3 protein: ATSALGGPQH
J gene: TRBJ1-3; D gene: TRBD1; CDR3 length: 12; V gene: TRBV19; CDR3 protein: ASSIGTAGNTIY
J gene: TRBJ1-1; D gene: NA; CDR3 length: 13; V gene: TRBV7-9; CDR3 protein: ASSPSSGRDTEAF
J gene: TRBJ2-2; D gene: TRBD2; CDR3 length: 10; V gene: TRBV5-1; CDR3 protein: ASRGGTGELF
J gene: TRBJ1-2; D gene: NA; CDR3 length: 11; V gene: TRBV6-1; CDR3 protein: ASRAYGLYGYT
J gene: TRBJ2-3; D gene: TRBD1; CDR3 length: 13; V gene: TRBV2; CDR3 protein: ASSGTGGGTDTQY
J gene: TRBJ2-1; D gene: NA; CDR3 length: 14; V gene: TRBV9; CDR3 protein: ASSVGAGSGYNEQF
J gene: TRBJ1-1; D gene: NA; CDR3 length: 13; V gene: TRBV28; CDR3 protein: ASNPWASGVTEAF
J gene: TRBJ1-4; D gene: NA; CDR3 length: 11; V gene: TRBV28; CDR3 protein: ASSFPGNEKLF
J gene: TRBJ2-1; D gene: TRBD2; CDR3 length: 11; V gene: TRBV6-4; CDR3 protein: ASSLAGANEQF
J gene: TRBJ1-2; D gene: NA; CDR3 length: 10; V gene: TRBV6-6; CDR3 protein: ASSYTGDGYT
J gene: TRBJ2-2; D gene: NA; CDR3 length: 10; V gene: TRBV7-3; CDR3 protein: ASSPGTGELF
J gene: TRBJ2-7; D gene: NA; CDR3 length: 14; V gene: TRBV9; CDR3 protein: ASSVSNRHSSYEQY
J gene: TRBJ1-2; D gene: NA; CDR3 length: 13; V gene: TRBV4-1; CDR3 protein: ASSQGTGYDYGYT
J gene: TRBJ2-7; D gene: NA; CDR3 length: 10; V gene: TRBV29-1; CDR3 protein: SVEVSGSEQY
J gene: TRBJ2-7; D gene: NA; CDR3 length: 14; V gene: TRBV11-2; CDR3 protein: ASSLGSGVESYEQY
J gene: TRBJ1-1; D gene: NA; CDR3 length: 13; V gene: TRBV2; CDR3 protein: ASSVRQFLNTEAF
J gene: TRBJ2-2; D gene: TRBD2; CDR3 length: 17; V gene: TRBV7-2; CDR3 protein: ASSPGVLAGGWGTGELF
J gene: TRBJ1-5; D gene: NA; CDR3 length: 11; V gene: TRBV18; CDR3 protein: ASSRGGNQPQH
J gene: TRBJ1-2; D gene: NA; CDR3 length: 9; V gene: TRBV20-1; CDR3 protein: SAGTNYGYT
J gene: TRBJ1-2; D gene: TRBD1; CDR3 length: 14; V gene: TRBV3-1/TRBV3-2; CDR3 protein: ASSPNAGQAAYGYT
J gene: TRBJ2-2; D gene: TRBD1; CDR3 length: 13; V gene: TRBV5-6; CDR3 protein: ASSWTGANTGELF
J gene: TRBJ2-1; D gene: NA; CDR3 length: 10; V gene: TRBV7-3; CDR3 protein: ASSSLYNEQF
J gene: TRBJ1-1; D gene: NA; CDR3 length: 12; V gene: TRBV7-8; CDR3 protein: ASGDGQRNTEAF
J gene: TRBJ2-5; D gene: NA; CDR3 length: 13; V gene: TRBV14; CDR3 protein: ASSQGYRDMETQY
J gene: TRBJ2-1; D gene: TRBD2; CDR3 length: 13; V gene: TRBV10-3; CDR3 protein: AISGGLAGIDEQF
J gene: TRBJ2-7; D gene: NA; CDR3 length: 13; V gene: TRBV5-4; CDR3 protein: ASSLAGYTSYEQY
J gene: TRBJ1-4; D gene: NA; CDR3 length: 13; V gene: TRBV3-1/TRBV3-2; CDR3 protein: ASSQDQGPTGKLF
J gene: TRBJ2-5; D gene: TRBD1; CDR3 length: 12; V gene: TRBV18; CDR3 protein: ASSPTDRGETQY
J gene: TRBJ1-2; D gene: TRBD1; CDR3 length: 12; V gene: TRBV3-1/TRBV3-2; CDR3 protein: ASSQGTGTYGYT
J gene: TRBJ2-7; D gene: NA; CDR3 length: 13; V gene: TRBV7-2; CDR3 protein: ASSWGGAPTYEQY
J gene: TRBJ2-5; D gene: NA; CDR3 length: 14; V gene: TRBV4-1; CDR3 protein: ASSQDHQLARETQY
J gene: TRBJ1-5; D gene: TRBD1; CDR3 length: 12; V gene: TRBV19; CDR3 protein: ASSEGTGSQPQH
J gene: TRBJ2-7; D gene: NA; CDR3 length: 13; V gene: TRBV25-1; CDR3 protein: ASSRASSHSYEQY
J gene: TRBJ2-5; D gene: NA; CDR3 length: 10; V gene: TRBV27; CDR3 protein: ASSPIGGTQY
J gene: TRBJ1-2; D gene: TRBD1; CDR3 length: 12; V gene: TRBV18; CDR3 protein: ASSPGQPNYGYT